The clone carrying this TCR beta chain was observed once. This record belongs to a study of blood T cell repertoires in COVID-19. Across the study: Acute and convalescent COVID-19 samples came from the United States, Italy and Spain. The analysed material was cDNA or gDNA that came from T cells, B-cell-depleted T cells, or PBMCs.

Original analysis: Counts of nucleated cells, estimated from reference gene primer amplification, were obtained. The assay was immunoSEQ multiplex PCR, and TCRdb's table has in-frame clones only and misses some. V and J calls and clone size are as listed in that table; D and trimming were resolved from the DNA. The table includes under 200,000 clones, around 90% detected once. The CDR3 length is 14 residues. Germline CDR1 is SGHRS and CDR2 is YFSETQ. The V end was cut by 0 bases, the J end by 4 bases, with 9 bases between. The sample comprised peripheral blood. The clonotype originates from a man aged 45-65 years with acute or convalescent COVID-19. The V gene is TRBV5-1, the J gene TRBJ2-3, with D perhaps matching TRBD1 (5 bases). CDR3 in amino acids: CASSLAWGADTQYF. The DNA of the CDR3 is TGCGCCAGCAGCTTGGCCTGGGGCGCAGATACGCAGTATTTT.